This TCR beta chain was sequenced in a study of glioma-infiltrating T cells. After removal of 6 bases from V and 1 base from J, the junction contained 11 bases not matched to a gene. Germline-derived CDR1 and CDR2 are MNHNS and SASEGT. The CDR3 length is 17 residues. TCR alpha and beta CDR3 regions were amplified from RNA using iRepertoire nested multiplex PCR. TCRdb used MiXCR to reprocess the multiplex PCR reads, holding one entry per CDR3 protein. The table shows roughly 350,000 distinct CDR3 sequences, with 41% occurring only once. The sequenced material came from glioma tissue, nonneoplastic brain tissue, or PBMCs (not recorded which). This rearrangement joins TRBV6-1 to TRBJ2-7, with TRBD2 identical over 11 bases. This TCR came from a human donor with low-grade glioma or glioblastoma, undergoing nonglioma brain surgery, or in good health (not recorded which). Written as DNA, the CDR3 is TGTGCCAGCAGCCCCGGGGTAGCGGGAGGGCCGTCCTACGAGCAGTACTTC. It translates to CASSPGVAGGPSYEQYF.